The rows below give T cell receptor beta chains drawn from one sample of a study of beta chain features in type 1 diabetes. Assay: immunoSEQ multiplex PCR; the TCRdb copy retains only in-frame clones and omits some. The sample consists of roughly 330,000 clones, approximately 13% of them appearing once. Sequencing was carried out using naive CD4+ T cells from blood. Receptor source: a woman aged 18-29 years with type 1 diabetes. CDR3s include the opening cysteine and the closing phenylalanine or tryptophan. Each record gives: J gene, V gene, clone size, D gene, CDR3 DNA, CDR3 protein. D genes are given only for firm matches. Some rows mark clone size as missing; the rest say once, few, many or name a class of expanded clone.

>TRBJ1-1|TRBV9|-|TRBD1
TGTGCCAGCAGCCCGCGGACAGGTCGAGCTTTCTTT
CASSPRTGRAFF
>TRBJ2-1|TRBV19|few|-
TGTGCCAGTAGTATATCGAGCGGGCGGGCTCAGCAGTTCTTC
CASSISSGRAQQFF
>TRBJ2-5|TRBV10-3|-|-
TGTGCCATCAGCTCAGGGGGGACCCCGGAGACCCAGTACTTC
CAISSGGTPETQYF
>TRBJ2-1|TRBV5-1|-|-
TGCGCCAGCAGCTTGTTATCCCCCGGGGTGTATGAGCAGTTCTTC
CASSLLSPGVYEQFF
>TRBJ2-2|TRBV9|few|-
TGTGCCAGCAGCCGAAGGATCGGGGACACCGGGGAGCTGTTTTTT
CASSRRIGDTGELFF
>TRBJ1-3|TRBV7-2|-|TRBD1
TGTGCCAGCAGCCCAGTCGGGGGACAGGGGAACGGAAACACCATATATTTT
CASSPVGGQGNGNTIYF
>TRBJ1-4|TRBV30|-|-
TGTGCCTGGAGCAGACAGATTAATGAAAAACTGTTTTTT
CAWSRQINEKLFF
>TRBJ2-1|TRBV30|few|TRBD2
TGTGCCTGGAGCCTAGCGGGAGTGGGCTACAATGAGCAGTTCTTC
CAWSLAGVGYNEQFF
>TRBJ2-2|TRBV5-1|-|TRBD1
TGCGCCAGCAGTCGCGACAGGGCGGGCGGGGAGCTGTTTTTT
CASSRDRAGGELFF
>TRBJ2-3|TRBV5-8|once|TRBD2
TGTGCCAGCAGCTTAGGGCTAGCGGGAGCAGATACGCAGTATTTT
CASSLGLAGADTQYF
>TRBJ2-2|TRBV7-3|-|TRBD2
TGTGCCAGCAGCATCCTGGCTAGCGGGAGAATCACCGGGGAGCTGTTTTTT
CASSILASGRITGELFF
>TRBJ2-5|TRBV7-2|-|-
TGTGCCAGCAGCTCGGGACTTACCCCCCAGTACTTC
CASSSGLTPQYF
>TRBJ1-2|TRBV14|-|-
TGTGCCAGCAGCCAGTTTACAGGGAACTATGGCTACACCTTC
CASSQFTGNYGYTF
>TRBJ2-5|TRBV11-2|few|TRBD2
TGTGCCAGTTATAGCGGGCCCCTCCCGGCGGAGACCCAGTACTTC
CASYSGPLPAETQYF
>TRBJ2-1|TRBV29-1|-|TRBD2
TGCAGCGTTGACACCGGGACTAGCCGCTACAATAAGCAGTTCTTC
CSVDTGTSRYNKQFF
>TRBJ2-1|TRBV25-1|few|-
TGTGCCAGTAACCGGGGATACAATGAGCAGTTCTTC
CASNRGYNEQFF
>TRBJ2-7|TRBV7-9|-|-
TGTGCCAGCATCCCACCCCATGCGCCTCCCTACGAGCAGTACTTC
CASIPPHAPPYEQYF
>TRBJ2-1|TRBV29-1|many|-
TGCAGCGTTACCCGACCCCCCCGGGACATCAGGACCAATGAGCAGTTCTTC
CSVTRPPRDIRTNEQFF
>TRBJ2-1|TRBV14|-|TRBD1
TGTGCCAGCAGCCAGGGACAGGGACCACCATTCCACGGGGACAATGAGCAGTTCTTC
CASSQGQGPPFHGDNEQFF
>TRBJ2-4|TRBV7-2|few|TRBD1
TGTGCCAGCAGCTTCCTCTACAGGGGGTCGGCAAACATTCAGTACTTC
CASSFLYRGSANIQYF
>TRBJ1-1|TRBV2|-|TRBD1
TGTGCCAGCAGTGAATGGGGGGTACAGGGGGGATGGACTGAAGCTTTCTTT
CASSEWGVQGGWTEAFF
>TRBJ2-7|TRBV5-1|-|-
TGCGCCAGCAGCCAGAGGGACGAGCAGTACTTC
CASSQRDEQYF
>TRBJ2-5|TRBV5-1|-|-
TGCGCCAGCAGCCCCTGGCTTGAAGAGACCCAGTACTTC
CASSPWLEETQYF
>TRBJ1-1|TRBV10-3|few|-
TGTGCCATCAGTGAGTCGAATGCGGGGATGAGGAACACTGAAGCTTTCTTT
CAISESNAGMRNTEAFF
>TRBJ2-3|TRBV18|-|TRBD1
TGTGCCAGCTCACCCCGGCAGGGGGTGGATACGCAGTATTTT
CASSPRQGVDTQYF
>TRBJ2-5|TRBV11-3|-|-
TGTGCCAGCTCATCGAGCGTCCAAGAGACCCAGTACTTC
CASSSSVQETQYF
>TRBJ2-7|TRBV5-4|few|TRBD2
TGTGCCAGCAGCTTGGGCCTAGCGGTTACCTACGAGCAGTACTTC
CASSLGLAVTYEQYF
>TRBJ2-2|TRBV29-1|few|TRBD2
TGCAGCGTTATAGGTCTAGCGGGAGGAATCAGCGGGGAGCTGTTTTTT
CSVIGLAGGISGELFF
>TRBJ1-1|TRBV2|few|-
TGTGCCAGCAGTGACCGTCTGGCAGCTTTCTTT
CASSDRLAAFF
>TRBJ2-3|TRBV7-9|-|-
TGTGCCAGCAGCGCTCTAACGGATACGCAGTATTTT
CASSALTDTQYF
>TRBJ2-7|TRBV28|-|-
TGTGCCAGCAGTTTGTTTCAGGGGACCTACGAGCAGTACTTC
CASSLFQGTYEQYF
>TRBJ2-7|TRBV5-1|-|-
TGCGCCAGCAGCCAACGGTGGCAGGGGACCTACGAGCAGTACTTC
CASSQRWQGTYEQYF
>TRBJ2-1|TRBV7-3|-|-
TGTGCCAGCAGCTTGGGCGACTACAATGAGCAGTTCTTC
CASSLGDYNEQFF
>TRBJ2-1|TRBV4-2|few|-
TGTGCCAGCAGCCAAGATCGGGTGGGAGCGGACAATGAGCAGTTCTTC
CASSQDRVGADNEQFF
>TRBJ2-7|TRBV28|few|TRBD1
TGTGCCATCGCGGACAGGCCCCACTACGAGCAGTACTTC
CAIADRPHYEQYF
>TRBJ1-3|TRBV29-1|few|-
TGCAGCGCCGAGGGGGGGGCAGGGGACACCATATATTTT
CSAEGGAGDTIYF
>TRBJ2-3|TRBV9|-|TRBD2
TGTGCCAGCAGCGTAGGGTCTAGCGGGAGTACAGATACGCAGTATTTT
CASSVGSSGSTDTQYF
>TRBJ2-5|TRBV19|few|TRBD2
TGTGCCAGTAGCCAACGGACGAAAGGACTAGCGGACCAAGAGACCCAGTACTTC
CASSQRTKGLADQETQYF
>TRBJ2-3|TRBV11-3|-|-
TGTGCCAGCAGCTTAGGTGCAGGCACAGATACGCAGTATTTT
CASSLGAGTDTQYF
>TRBJ1-4|TRBV28|-|-
TGTGCCAGCAGCGGGACTTCGGAAAAACTGTTTTTT
CASSGTSEKLFF
>TRBJ2-4|TRBV5-1|few|-
TGCGCCAGCGGGGGCGTTGAAAACATTCAGTACTTC
CASGGVENIQYF
>TRBJ1-2|TRBV7-9|few|-
TGTGCCAGCACCCTCCAGTCTGGCTACACCTTC
CASTLQSGYTF
>TRBJ1-1|TRBV11-2|few|-
TGTGCCAGCAGGAGAGGGCCACTCACTGAAGCTTTCTTT
CASRRGPLTEAFF
>TRBJ2-7|TRBV27|-|-
TGTGCCAGCAGTTTTGGTCAGGGCTATGACGAGCAGTACTTC
CASSFGQGYDEQYF
>TRBJ2-7|TRBV9|-|TRBD1
TGTGCCAGCAGCTCTCAGGGGGCATCCTACGAGCAGTACTTC
CASSSQGASYEQYF
>TRBJ2-2|TRBV7-9|few|TRBD2
TGTGCCAGCAGCCGAACTAGCGGAACCACCGGGGAGCTGTTTTTT
CASSRTSGTTGELFF
>TRBJ1-1|TRBV5-4|few|-
TGTGCCAGCAGCTTGGCCGGTCAGGCCATGAACACTGAAGCTTTCTTT
CASSLAGQAMNTEAFF
>TRBJ2-3|TRBV30|-|-
TGTGCCTGGGCACCGCAGGGGGATACGCAGTATTTT
CAWAPQGDTQYF
>TRBJ2-7|TRBV30|-|TRBD2
TGTGCCTGGAGTCCCTCCCCCACTAGCGGGAGAGGCTACGAGCAGTACTTC
CAWSPSPTSGRGYEQYF
>TRBJ2-1|TRBV4-2|-|-
TGTGCCAGCAGCCAAGATCCAGATTCCTACAATGAGCAGTTCTTC
CASSQDPDSYNEQFF
>TRBJ2-2|TRBV25-1|few|TRBD2
TGTGCCAGCAGTGAATCGGGGGGGGTGTACACCGGGGAGCTGTTTTTT
CASSESGGVYTGELFF